What follows is one T cell receptor (beta chain) and its context. In its sample, this clone was seen once. No cognate antigen has been identified for it. Per-base qualities were not stored, and no clone one base away is much larger. These data come from a study of a mutant IDH1 vaccine in newly diagnosed glioma (dated by TCRdb to the early 2020s). A note on the overall study: In the chemotherapy-containing groups, vaccination started alongside temozolomide cycles, whereas in patients who had radiotherapy alone it started 4-6 weeks after radiotherapy. Peripheral blood samples were drawn at six visits, namely V03 (baseline), V05, V07, V10, V12 and V13. Prior to enrollment, standard therapy consisting of radiotherapy alone, temozolomide alone, or radiochemotherapy with temozolomide had been administered to patients, with the combination being received by most patients. Visit V12 was the week-35 safety follow-up and visit V13 was the week-47 end of study. The roughly 33 treated patients were around 60% male and about 38% female, with a mean age of approximately 40 years. Longitudinal TCRB deep sequencing was performed for 20 to 30 treated patients wherever samples were available for exploratory analyses. Overall results and qualifications from the work: According to the authors, sample limitations meant that analyses of patient blood samples could not be reproduced. Across multiple MHC alleles, vaccine-induced immune responses were seen in 93.3% of patients. Changes in the top peripheral T cell clonotypes picked up by TCRB sequencing did not appear to be linked to pseudoprogression. Availability determined which PBMC samples were chosen for TCRB deep sequencing.

This sample's time point label indicates: week 47, end of study. Every vaccine dose consisted of 300 ug of a 20-mer mutant IDH1 peptide in Montanide, administered subcutaneously together with topical imiquimod. Eight vaccinations were administered to patients in weeks 1, 3, 5, 7, 11, 15, 19 and 23, corresponding to visits V03 through V10. Newly diagnosed WHO grade 3 or 4 IDH1-mutant astrocytomas showing loss of nuclear ATRX were present in the donors. The samples were drawn from NOA16, a multicentre, single-arm, open-label phase I trial in Germany that tested a mutant IDH1 peptide vaccine in humans for the first time. Genomic DNA for TCRB sequencing was isolated from EDTA blood with the DNeasy Blood and Tissue Kit. Trimming accounts for 3 bases at V and 15 bases at J, while the number of junction bases matched to no gene is 20. The CDR3 measures 16 amino acids from cysteine to phenylalanine. Of all the DNA, just the CDR3 is kept, 48 bases in frame from base 1. In the germline V gene (reference sequence), CDR1 corresponds to LNHNV and CDR2 to YYDKDF.

Library preparation employed the immunoSEQ multiplex PCR assay. Rearranged TCR beta chain sequences were amplified using the hsTCRB Kit according to the manufacturer's protocol. TCRB libraries were sequenced on an Illumina MiSeq. The original pipeline was this. The kit vendor's proprietary platform handled demultiplexing, trimming and gene mapping. In its TCRdb copy, this immuneACCESS table keeps in-frame sequences only and misses some clones. Where compared with another copy, unresolved V genes explain less than half of these, and the others have no known cause. V, J and clone size reflect that table, while D and trimming were determined from the DNA. This sample gives more than 35,000 clones in total; roughly 71% of them show up just once. The ten most abundant clones make up 8.9% of the sample.

The chain joins TRBV15 to TRBJ2-1; TRBD1 aligns with 7 central bases. The sequence came from a middle-aged man with glioma. The material was PBMCs, obtained from a glioma patient whose treatment included an IDH1 peptide vaccine. CDR3 loop: CATSSGNKHRDRRVFF. The DNA reads as follows: TGTGCCACCAGCAGCGGAAACAAACACCGGGACAGACGAGTGTTCTTC.